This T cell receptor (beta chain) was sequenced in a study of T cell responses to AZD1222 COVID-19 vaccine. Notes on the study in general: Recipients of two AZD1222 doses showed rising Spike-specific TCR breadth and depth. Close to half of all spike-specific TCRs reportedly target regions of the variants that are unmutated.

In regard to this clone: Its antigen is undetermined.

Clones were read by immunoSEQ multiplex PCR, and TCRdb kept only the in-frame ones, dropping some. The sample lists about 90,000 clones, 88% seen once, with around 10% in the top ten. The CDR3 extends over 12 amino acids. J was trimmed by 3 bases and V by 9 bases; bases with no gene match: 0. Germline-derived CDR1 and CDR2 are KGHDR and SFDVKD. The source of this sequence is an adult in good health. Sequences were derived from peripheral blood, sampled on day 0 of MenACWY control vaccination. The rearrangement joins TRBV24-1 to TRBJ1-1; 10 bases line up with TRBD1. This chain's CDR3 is CATGQGDTEAFF. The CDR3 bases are TGTGCCACCGGACAGGGGGACACTGAAGCTTTCTTT.